Following are 24 T cell receptor beta chains from one sample sequenced in a study of blood T cell repertoires in COVID-19. The method was immunoSEQ multiplex PCR; TCRdb's version includes in-frame clones alone and lacks a portion of them. The profile shows 160,000 or so clones, 89% of them singletons. Sequencing was performed on peripheral blood. The receptors here all came from a man aged 55 to 70 with acute or convalescent COVID-19.

This clone was counted many times. This chain joins TRBV12-3 or TRBV12-4 and TRBJ1-5, with a possible D match to TRBD1 (5 bases). This CDR3 spans 13 amino acids. The ends were cut back, 9 bases at V and 7 bases at J, with 16 bases in the middle. CDR3 DNA: TGTGCCAGTACCCTGGGGGGGGGACAGCCCCAGCATTTT. This encodes CASTLGGGQPQHF.

The V gene is TRBV4-1, the J gene TRBJ1-2; D possibly corresponds to TRBD1 (6 bases). Germline loops: CDR1 MGHRA, CDR2 YSYEKL. V was trimmed by 1 base and J by 4 bases, leaving 10 bases between them. The CDR3 consists of 14 residues. This CDR3 reads CASSQVGGSYGYTF. CDR3 bases: TGCGCCAGCAGCCAAGTTGGGGGCAGCTATGGCTACACCTTC.

The chain has TRBV7-9 and TRBJ1-1; TRBD1 matches at 8 bases. Germline CDR1 reads SEHNR; CDR2 reads FQNEAQ (reference sequence). This CDR3 has 13 residues. V shed 6 bases, J shed 4 bases, and the junction held 4 bases outside the gene matches. The CDR3 region has the DNA TGTGCCAGCAGGGTCACAGGGGGCACTGAAGCTTTCTTT. Translation: CASRVTGGTEAFF. The full variable domain, completed using reference TRBV7-9 and TRBJ1-1, is DTGVSQNPRHKITKRGQNVTFRCDPISEHNRLYWYRQTLGQGPEFLTYFQNEAQLEKSRLLSDRFSAERPKGSFSTLEIQRTEQGDSAMYLCASRVTGGTEAFFGQGTRLTVV.

In its sample, this clone was seen a few times. The sample contains more than one DNA sequence encoding this CDR3. The chain carries TRBV19 and TRBJ2-3, with D perhaps matching TRBD1 (6 bases). The V end lost 3 bases, the J end lost 2 bases, and 12 bases lay between the germline ends. Germline-derived CDR1 and CDR2 are LNHDA and SQIVND (reference sequence). The CDR3 is made up of 15 amino acids. In DNA form, the CDR3 reads TGTGCCAGTAGTATCGGTAGGGGACACACAGATACGCAGTATTTT. This encodes CASSIGRGHTDTQYF.

The chain is built from TRBV3-1 (or the pseudogene TRBV3-2) and TRBJ1-1, with D unresolved. The CDR3 loop spans 13 amino acids. Looked up from germline, CDR1 is LGHDT and CDR2 is YNNKEL (reference sequence). V lost 10 bases and J lost 4, with 16 bases in between. CDR3: CATGPGFSTEAFF. CDR3 DNA sequence: TGTGCCACAGGTCCGGGGTTCAGCACTGAAGCTTTCTTT.

The rearrangement joins TRBV7-2 to TRBJ2-3; tentatively, D is TRBD2 (5 bases). Trimming pared 1 base from V and 5 bases from J, leaving 13 bases between. CDR3 length equals 15 residues. The V gene's germline CDR1 is SGHTA and CDR2 FQGNSA. The CDR3 sequence is CASSLGRGREDTQYF. Written as DNA, the CDR3 is TGTGCCAGCAGCTTAGGGCGCGGCCGGGAAGATACGCAGTATTTT.

V gene TRBV7-9 combines with J gene TRBJ1-4, with D tentatively TRBD1 (5 bases). Germline V gene data show CDR1 as SEHNR and CDR2 as FQNEAQ (reference sequence). The length of the CDR3 is 14 residues. The V gene lost 1 base and the J gene lost 8 bases, with 11 bases spanning the gap. The DNA of the CDR3 is TGTGCCAGCAGCTTAGAATCCCAGGGCGAAAAACTGTTTTTT. Protein sequence: CASSLESQGEKLFF.

The chain recombines TRBV10-3 with TRBJ2-7, with TRBD2 matching 7 bases. With V trimmed by 0 bases and J by 7 bases, 6 bases remained unmatched. The CDR3 has 14 amino acids. Germline V gene lookup returns CDR1 ENHRY and CDR2 SYGVKD. This CDR3 reads CAISESGGGREQYF. The CDR3 nucleotides are TGTGCCATCAGTGAGTCGGGGGGAGGGAGGGAGCAGTACTTC.

This chain links TRBV7-9 with TRBJ1-2; D is uncertain. The CDR3 extends over 14 amino acids. Germline V gene sequence: CDR1 SEHNR, CDR2 FQNEAQ (reference sequence). V was cut by 4 bases and J by 4 bases, with 13 bases left in between. The CDR3 protein is CASSSWAEPYGYTF. For the CDR3, the DNA is TGTGCCAGCAGCTCGTGGGCAGAACCCTATGGCTACACCTTC.

The V call is TRBV15, the J call TRBJ1-1; 9 bases agree with TRBD1. The germline V gene encodes CDR1 LNHNV and CDR2 YYDKDF (reference sequence). The V segment lost 3 bases and the J segment 7 bases; nucleotides outside the gene matches: 6. The CDR3 consists of 14 residues. The CDR3 loop is CATSRMGQGYEAFF. CDR3 in DNA: TGTGCCACCAGCAGGATGGGACAGGGTTATGAAGCTTTCTTT.

The chain uses TRBV19 and TRBJ2-1; TRBD1 might be the D (6 bases). Germline V gene lookup returns CDR1 LNHDA and CDR2 SQIVND (reference sequence). The CDR3 is 14 amino acids. Trimming shortened V by 0 bases and J by 10 bases, and 13 bases separated the two germline ends. The CDR3 coding sequence is TGTGCCAGTAGTATAGACCCAACAGGGAAAGAGCAGTTCTTC. It codes for CASSIDPTGKEQFF. Complete variable domain (other parts from reference TRBV19 and TRBJ2-1): DGGITQSPKYLFRKEGQNVTLSCEQNLNHDAMYWYRQDPGQGLRLIYYSQIVNDFQKGDIAEGYSVSREKKESFPLTVTSAQKNPTAFYLCASSIDPTGKEQFFGPGTRLTVL.

V is TRBV25-1 and J is TRBJ1-2; D is uncertain. The CDR3 totals 9 residues. The V and J ends lost 8 bases and 7 bases respectively, with 5 bases between them. Germline V gene data show CDR1 as MGHDK and CDR2 as SYGVNS. The CDR3 nucleotides read TGTGCCAGCCTGAGTGGCTACACCTTC. This sequence encodes CASLSGYTF.

This chain uses TRBV6-5 with TRBJ1-1, with D perhaps TRBD1 (5 bases). V was clipped by 7 bases and J by 6 bases, with 15 bases between them. The CDR3 consists of 13 residues. Germline CDR1 and CDR2: MNHEY and SVGAGI. DNA of the CDR3: TGTGCCAGCAAAGCCGAACCGGGGGCTGAAGCTTTCTTT. This sequence encodes CASKAEPGAEAFF.

The V call is TRBV7-2, the J call TRBJ2-5, with 8 bases lining up with TRBD2. V shed 2 bases, J shed 4 bases, and the junction held 3 bases outside the gene matches. The CDR3 spans 14 residues. Germline CDR1 reads SGHTA; CDR2 reads FQGNSA. Here the CDR3 reads CASSLKAGAETQYF. The CDR3, as DNA: TGTGCCAGCAGCTTAAAAGCGGGGGCAGAGACCCAGTACTTC.

V usage is TRBV24-1 and J usage is TRBJ2-7, with a weak D call TRBD1 (6 bases). CDR1 KGHDR and CDR2 SFDVKD come from the germline V gene. V was clipped by 6 bases and J by 3 bases, with 17 bases between them. This CDR3 has 15 residues. The CDR3 loop is CATSTHRAGVYEQYF. As DNA, the CDR3 is TGTGCCACCAGTACCCACCGGGCAGGGGTCTACGAGCAGTACTTC.

The chain has TRBV7-2 and TRBJ1-1; D is unresolved. This CDR3 contains 14 residues. The V gene lost 4 bases and the J gene lost 4 bases, with 13 bases spanning the gap. Germline values: CDR1 SGHTA, CDR2 FQGNSA. This chain's CDR3 is CASSSQRGGTEAFF. The CDR3 bases are TGTGCCAGCAGCTCCCAACGCGGAGGCACTGAAGCTTTCTTT.

This clone appeared once. The chain links TRBV19 to TRBJ2-5, with 9 bases matching TRBD1. Germline V gene data show CDR1 as LNHDA and CDR2 as SQIVND (reference sequence). The CDR3 has 15 amino acids. V gave up 4 bases and J gave up 5 bases; unmatched junction bases: 8. CDR3 in amino acids: CASSTGTGRMETQYF. The CDR3 nucleotides are TGTGCCAGTAGTACGGGGACAGGGCGGATGGAGACCCAGTACTTC.

CDR3 in amino acids: CASSTKGGAGNQPQHF. The CDR3 nucleotides read TGTGCCAGCAGCACCAAAGGGGGTGCAGGGAATCAGCCCCAGCATTTT. The chain uses TRBV21-1 and TRBJ1-5; TRBD1 is the table's D call and was not checked against the DNA. TRBV21-1 is a pseudogene. This CDR3 is built from 16 residues.

The genes are TRBV6-1 and TRBJ1-3; tentatively, D is TRBD1 (5 bases). CDR3 length equals 17 residues. Germline V lookup: CDR1 MNHNS, CDR2 SASEGT. Trimming took off 1 base at V and 2 bases at J, with 15 bases between the two ends. DNA for the CDR3: TGTGCCAGCAGTGAAGTTGTGGCAGGGATGGCTGGAAACACCATATATTTT. Translation: CASSEVVAGMAGNTIYF.

The chain recombines TRBV19 with TRBJ1-1; tentative D call: TRBD1 (5 bases). The V and J ends lost 7 bases and 7 bases respectively, with 16 bases between them. Germline lookup yields CDR1 LNHDA and CDR2 SQIVND (reference sequence). The CDR3 sequence is 13 residues long. CDR3 sequence (DNA): TGTGCCAGTAAATTACAGGTTACGGGTGAAGCTTTCTTT. It encodes CASKLQVTGEAFF. Filled out from reference TRBV19 and TRBJ1-1, the complete variable domain reads DGGITQSPKYLFRKEGQNVTLSCEQNLNHDAMYWYRQDPGQGLRLIYYSQIVNDFQKGDIAEGYSVSREKKESFPLTVTSAQKNPTAFYLCASKLQVTGEAFFGQGTRLTVV.

The genes are TRBV30 and TRBJ1-6, with 9 bases matching TRBD1. V was clipped by 3 bases and J by 0 bases; unmatched bases: 6. The germline CDR1 and CDR2 sequences are GTSNPN and SVGIG (reference sequence). The CDR3 covers 17 residues. The CDR3 nucleotides read TGTGCCTGGAGGGGGACAGGGAGAGTCTCCTATAATTCACCCCTCCACTTT. As protein: CAWRGTGRVSYNSPLHF.

The CDR3 spells CASTGIDRVRYGYTF. The CDR3 nucleotides are TGTGCCAGCACCGGAATAGACAGGGTCCGGTATGGCTACACCTTC. The J gene is TRBJ1-2, the V gene TRBV9, with 7 bases that match TRBD1. The V and J ends lost 6 bases and 5 bases, in that order; junction bases with no gene match: 13. The CDR3 has 15 amino acids. Germline V gene lookup returns CDR1 SGDLS and CDR2 YYNGEE.

This clone was detected only once. The chain recombines TRBV6-6 with TRBJ2-1; 8 bases match TRBD1. The CDR3 runs 14 residues. In germline, CDR1 is MNHNY, CDR2 SVGAGI (reference sequence). The ends lost 8 bases at V and 2 bases at J; junction bases unmatched: 5. CDR3 amino acids: CASQDRGTYNEQFF. DNA of the CDR3: TGTGCCAGCCAAGACAGGGGAACCTACAATGAGCAGTTCTTC.

The rearrangement uses TRBV4-2 and TRBJ1-5; D not resolved. The CDR3 runs to 16 residues. Per germline, CDR1 LGHNA and CDR2 YNFKEQ. The V gene lost 3 bases and the J gene lost 2 bases, with 14 bases spanning the gap. The CDR3 sequence: CASSHSTGVGNQPQHF. In DNA form, the CDR3 reads TGTGCCAGCAGCCACTCCACCGGGGTTGGCAATCAGCCCCAGCATTTT.